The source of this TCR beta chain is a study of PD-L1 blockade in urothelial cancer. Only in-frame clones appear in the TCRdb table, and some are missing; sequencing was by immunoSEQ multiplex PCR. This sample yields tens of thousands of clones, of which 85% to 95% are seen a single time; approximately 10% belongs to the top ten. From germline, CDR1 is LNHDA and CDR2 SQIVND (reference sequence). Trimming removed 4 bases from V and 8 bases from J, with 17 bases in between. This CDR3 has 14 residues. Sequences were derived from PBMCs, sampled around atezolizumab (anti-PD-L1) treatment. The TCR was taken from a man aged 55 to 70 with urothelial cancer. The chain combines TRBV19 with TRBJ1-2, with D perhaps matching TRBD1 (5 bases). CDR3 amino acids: CASSTQGWEGGYTF. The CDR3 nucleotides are TGTGCCAGTAGTACCCAGGGCTGGGAGGGCGGCTACACCTTC.